The source of this T cell receptor (beta chain) is a study of Ad26.COV2.S vaccination and SARS-CoV-2 variants. Germline CDR1 reads KGHDR; CDR2 reads SFDVKD. V shed 0 bases and J 9 bases; nucleotides not matched to a gene: 10. CDR3 length equals 17 residues. Treatment here: about 20 received Ad26.COV2.S at low or high dose, single or two shots; roughly five received placebo; per-sample allocation not given. The study sampled participants on day 63 after the first vaccine or placebo injection. TCRdb's copy holds only in-frame clones and misses some; the assay was immunoSEQ multiplex PCR. The data hold about 500,000 clones, with about 88% observed a single time.

The source is a person aged 18-60 years who received the Ad26.COV2.S COVID-19 vaccine or a placebo. Sequences were derived from peripheral blood, sampled in a trial of Ad26.COV2.S vaccine versus placebo. V usage is TRBV24-1 and J usage is TRBJ2-1; 10 nucleotides agree with TRBD2. This CDR3 is CATSDLPSSGRALEQFF. The CDR3 DNA sequence: TGTGCCACCAGTGATTTGCCGTCCAGCGGGAGGGCCCTTGAGCAGTTCTTC.